Listed below are T cell receptor beta chains from one sample, sequenced in a study of blood T cell repertoires in COVID-19. Repertoires were generated with immunoSEQ multiplex PCR, while TCRdb's copy carries only in-frame clones and drops some. The sample has almost 250,000 clones; about 89% are singletons. The sequenced material came from PBMCs or T cells enriched from blood (not recorded which). These receptor sequences come from a woman aged 30 to 39 who had recovered from COVID-19. The CDR3 runs from the conserved cysteine through the conserved F or W.

V	J	CDR3
TRBV29-1	TRBJ1-1	CSVEEGKNTEAFF
TRBV4-1	TRBJ1-5	CASSPTGDRAGGNQPQHF
TRBV12-3/TRBV12-4	TRBJ2-1	CASSSTPRQEQFF
TRBV11-3	TRBJ2-3	CASSSGLAGRDTQYF
TRBV6-2/TRBV6-3	TRBJ2-2	CASSKGTSGKNTGELFF
TRBV28	TRBJ2-1	CASSFSGSGYNEQFF
TRBV7-3	TRBJ2-3	CASSLAGLSTDTQYF
TRBV4-3	TRBJ1-4	CASSQEVYGTGRGKLFF
TRBV2	TRBJ1-2	CAFGSREGASYTF
TRBV27	TRBJ1-5	CASSPQGIGSNQPQHF
TRBV28	TRBJ2-1	CASSLVAPSSYNEQFF
TRBV3-1/TRBV3-2	TRBJ1-5	CASSQDYAGNQPQHF
TRBV4-3	TRBJ1-2	CASSQDLRGRLGYGYTF